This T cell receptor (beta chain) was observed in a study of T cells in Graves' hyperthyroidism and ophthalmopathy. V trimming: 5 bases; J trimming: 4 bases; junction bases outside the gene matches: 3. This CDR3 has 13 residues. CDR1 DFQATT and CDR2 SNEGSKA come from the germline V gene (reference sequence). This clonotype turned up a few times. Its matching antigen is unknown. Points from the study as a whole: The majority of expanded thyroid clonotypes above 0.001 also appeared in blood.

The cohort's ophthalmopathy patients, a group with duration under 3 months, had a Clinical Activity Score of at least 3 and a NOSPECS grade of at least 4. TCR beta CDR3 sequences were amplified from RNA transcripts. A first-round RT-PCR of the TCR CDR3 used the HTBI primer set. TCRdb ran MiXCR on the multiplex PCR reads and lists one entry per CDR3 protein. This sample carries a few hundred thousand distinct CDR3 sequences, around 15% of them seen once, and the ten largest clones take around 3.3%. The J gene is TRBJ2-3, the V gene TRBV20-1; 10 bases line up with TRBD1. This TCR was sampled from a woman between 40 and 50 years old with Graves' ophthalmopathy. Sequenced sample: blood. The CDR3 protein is CSAGDRGSDTQYF. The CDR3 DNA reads TGCAGTGCTGGGGACAGGGGTTCAGATACGCAGTATTTT.